Listed here are 7 T cell receptor beta chains from one sample, sequenced in a study of blood T cells in healthy people across ages. Next came a second PCR, run for about 6 to 12 cycles, which used a sample-barcoded 5' primer along with a J-beta primer mix. TCRdb ran MiXCR on the 5' RACE reads and lists one entry per CDR3 protein. The data show 1 million to 1.2 million distinct CDR3 sequences, about two fifths seen once. The sample was blood. Receptors originate from a man aged 18 to 35 in good health.

This clonotype was seen a few times. This sequence joins TRBV27 and TRBJ1-4; weak D call: TRBD1 (6 bases). V lost 6 bases and J 6 bases, leaving 11 bases between the germline ends. Germline V gene sequence: CDR1 MNHEY, CDR2 SMNVEV (reference sequence). The CDR3 is 13 residues long. The CDR3 DNA sequence: TGTGCCAGCAGCCCCGGACAGTATGAAAAACTGTTTTTT. Protein sequence: CASSPGQYEKLFF.

The CDR3 region has the DNA TGTGCCAGCAGTGCTCGGTGGAGGGCCAAAAACATTCAGTACTTC. This gives the protein CASSARWRAKNIQYF. The chain employs TRBV13 and TRBJ2-4; perhaps TRBD2 as D (5 bases). This CDR3 contains 15 residues. V dropped 6 bases and J dropped 1 base, with 13 bases sitting between them. Germline V lookup: CDR1 PRHDT, CDR2 FYEKMQ (reference sequence).

This clonotype was observed a single time. The J gene is TRBJ2-7, the V gene TRBV7-8, with 8 nucleotides matching TRBD2. The CDR3 is made up of 15 amino acids. J lost 12 bases, V lost 0 bases, and 13 bases had no gene match. Germline V gene data show CDR1 as SGHVS and CDR2 as FQNEAQ. CDR3 in amino acids: CASSLAPGGPHSLYF. CDR3 sequence (DNA): TGTGCCAGCAGCTTAGCCCCGGGGGGGCCACATAGTCTGTACTTC.

This chain joins TRBV7-2 and TRBJ2-7, with D maybe TRBD2 (6 bases). The CDR3 has 14 amino acids. Trimming cost V 2 bases and J 0 bases, with 8 bases left between them. Germline assignment: CDR1 SGHTA and CDR2 FQGNSA. The CDR3: CASSLQTSSYEQYF. CDR3 in DNA: TGTGCCAGCAGCTTACAGACTAGCTCCTACGAGCAGTACTTC. The whole variable domain, remainder taken from reference TRBV7-2 and TRBJ2-7, is GAGVSQSPSNKVTEKGKDVELRCDPISGHTALYWYRQSLGQGLEFLIYFQGNSAPDKSGLPSDRFSAERTGGSVSTLTIQRTQQEDSAVYLCASSLQTSSYEQYFGPGTRLTVT.

The chain recombines TRBV7-9 with TRBJ2-1, with a tentative D call TRBD2 (6 bases). V was cut by 3 bases and J by 4 bases, with 22 bases left in between. Germline V lookup: CDR1 SEHNR, CDR2 FQNEAQ (reference sequence). This CDR3 contains 18 residues. This CDR3 reads CASSFRDSPPGTYNEQFF. In nucleotides, the CDR3 is TGTGCCAGCAGCTTCCGGGACTCACCCCCCGGTACATACAATGAGCAGTTCTTC.

V and J are TRBV28 and TRBJ2-3, with a tentative D call TRBD2 (6 bases). The CDR3 consists of 16 residues. V dropped 2 bases and J dropped 3 bases, with 15 bases sitting between them. Germline values: CDR1 MDHEN, CDR2 SYDVKM. The CDR3 here is CASSLEEGSGTDTQYF. For the CDR3, the DNA is TGTGCCAGCAGTTTAGAGGAGGGGTCGGGGACAGATACGCAGTATTTT.

The V gene is TRBV6-4, the J gene TRBJ1-5; D gene unclear. The ends were cut back, 3 bases at V and 2 bases at J, with 14 bases in the middle. This CDR3 is 16 amino acids long. Germline loops: CDR1 MRHNA, CDR2 SNTAGT. CDR3 region: CASSEKRGMGNQPQHF. CDR3 coding DNA: TGTGCCAGCAGTGAGAAGAGAGGGATGGGCAATCAGCCCCAGCATTTT.